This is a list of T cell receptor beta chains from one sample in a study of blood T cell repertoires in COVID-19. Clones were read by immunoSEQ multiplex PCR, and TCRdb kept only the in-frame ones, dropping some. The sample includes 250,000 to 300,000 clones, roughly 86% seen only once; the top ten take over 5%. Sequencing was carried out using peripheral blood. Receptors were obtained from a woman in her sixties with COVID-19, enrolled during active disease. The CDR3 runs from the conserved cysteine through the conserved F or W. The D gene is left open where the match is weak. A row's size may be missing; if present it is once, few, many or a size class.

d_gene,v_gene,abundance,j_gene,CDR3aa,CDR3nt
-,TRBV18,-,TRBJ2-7,CASSAGNYEQYF,TGTGCCAGCTCGGCGGGGAACTACGAGCAGTACTTC
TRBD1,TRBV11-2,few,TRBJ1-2,CASSLQDRGGYTF,TGTGCCAGCAGCTTACAAGACAGGGGAGGCTACACCTTC
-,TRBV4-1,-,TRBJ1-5,CASSPRAQGNQPQHF,TGCGCCAGCAGCCCTCGGGCACAGGGTAATCAGCCCCAGCATTTT
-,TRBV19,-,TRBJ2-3,CASSLGAGTDTQYF,TGTGCCAGTAGTTTGGGCGCCGGCACAGATACGCAGTATTTT
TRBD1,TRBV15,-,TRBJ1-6,CATSRGQGARDSPLHF,TGTGCCACCAGCAGGGGACAGGGGGCCAGGGATTCACCCCTCCACTTT
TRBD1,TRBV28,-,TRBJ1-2,CASSGSTGGFYGYTF,TGTGCCAGCAGTGGATCGACAGGGGGCTTCTATGGCTACACCTTC
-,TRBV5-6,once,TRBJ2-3,CASSLASVTLSTDTQYF,TGTGCCAGCAGCTTGGCGTCGGTCACCCTTAGCACAGATACGCAGTATTTT
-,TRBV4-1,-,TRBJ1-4,CASSQVGFRANEKLFF,TGCGCCAGCAGCCAAGTTGGGTTCAGGGCTAATGAAAAACTGTTTTTT
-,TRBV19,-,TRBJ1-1,CASSTTLAGDKTAF,TGTGCCAGTAGTACCACACTCGCCGGGGACAAGACGGCGTTT
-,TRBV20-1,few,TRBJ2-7,CSASSRTTFSYEQYF,TGCAGTGCTAGTAGCCGGACTACCTTCTCCTACGAGCAGTACTTC
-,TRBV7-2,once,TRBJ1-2,CASSRDPGGYGYTF,TGTGCCAGCAGTCGGGACCCGGGGGGCTATGGCTACACCTTC
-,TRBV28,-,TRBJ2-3,CASRGGSRDTDTQYF,TGTGCCAGCAGGGGTGGGTCTCGGGACACAGATACGCAGTATTTT
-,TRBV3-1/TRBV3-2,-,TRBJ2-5,CASSTRQGGETQYF,TGTGCCAGCAGCACGCGACAGGGAGGCGAGACCCAGTACTTC
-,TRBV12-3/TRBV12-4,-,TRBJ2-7,CASSNVHRDEQYF,TGTGCCAGCAGTAATGTACATCGGGACGAGCAGTACTTC
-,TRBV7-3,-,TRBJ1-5,CASSPPVSGETSNQPQHF,TGTGCCAGCAGCCCCCCCGTGTCAGGCGAAACTTCCAATCAGCCCCAGCATTTT
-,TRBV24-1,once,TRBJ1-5,CATSVGAGNQPQHF,TGTGCCACCTCTGTGGGGGCGGGCAATCAGCCCCAGCATTTT
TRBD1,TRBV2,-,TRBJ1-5,CASSADRPNQPQHF,TGTGCCAGCAGCGCGGACAGGCCCAATCAGCCCCAGCATTTT
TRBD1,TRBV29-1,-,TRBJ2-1,CSVPPRGGPHNEQFF,TGCAGCGTACCCCCGCGAGGGGGCCCCCACAATGAGCAGTTCTTC
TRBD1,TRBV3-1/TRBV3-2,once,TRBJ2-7,CASSQAFGAGGYEQYF,TGTGCCAGCAGCCAAGCCTTCGGGGCAGGGGGCTACGAGCAGTACTTC
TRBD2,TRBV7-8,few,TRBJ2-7,CASSLGLAGEYEQYF,TGTGCCAGCAGCTTAGGGCTAGCGGGGGAGTACGAGCAGTACTTC
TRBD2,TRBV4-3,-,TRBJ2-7,CASSQDLGLARPYEQYF,TGCGCCAGCAGCCAAGATCTGGGACTAGCCCGCCCCTACGAGCAGTACTTC
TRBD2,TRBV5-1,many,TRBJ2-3,CASSLLPSASGAPDTQYF,TGCGCCAGCAGCTTGCTTCCCTCGGCTAGCGGGGCGCCGGATACGCAGTATTTT
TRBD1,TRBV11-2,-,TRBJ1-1,CASRGNRGSMNTEAFF,TGTGCCAGCAGGGGGAACAGGGGGTCAATGAACACTGAAGCTTTCTTT
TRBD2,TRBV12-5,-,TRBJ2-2,CASGLGTSGYTGELFF,TGTGCTAGTGGTTTGGGGACTAGCGGCTACACCGGGGAGCTGTTTTTT
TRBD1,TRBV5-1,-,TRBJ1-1,CASSLGPRTGAEAFF,TGCGCCAGCAGCTTGGGTCCGAGGACAGGGGCTGAAGCTTTCTTT
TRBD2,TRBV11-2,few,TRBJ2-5,CASSHLFRGRAETQYF,TGTGCCAGCAGCCATCTCTTTCGCGGGAGGGCGGAGACCCAGTACTTC
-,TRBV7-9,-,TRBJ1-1,CASTQAGTANTEAFF,TGTGCCAGCACTCAGGCGGGGACGGCGAACACTGAAGCTTTCTTT
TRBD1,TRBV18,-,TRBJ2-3,CASSIGTASTDTQYF,TGTGCCAGCTCAATCGGGACAGCTAGCACAGATACGCAGTATTTT
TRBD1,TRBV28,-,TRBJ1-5,CASSRTGRGYQPQHF,TGTGCCAGCAGTAGGACAGGGAGGGGATATCAGCCCCAGCATTTT
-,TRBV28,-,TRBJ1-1,CASRVGNTEAFF,TGTGCCAGCAGGGTCGGGAACACTGAAGCTTTCTTT
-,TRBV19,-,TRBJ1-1,CASRQGGTVEAFF,TGTGCCAGTCGACAAGGAGGTACAGTTGAAGCTTTCTTT
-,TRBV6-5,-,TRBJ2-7,CASSYSSPGPYEQYF,TGTGCCAGCAGTTACTCGAGTCCGGGTCCCTACGAGCAGTACTTC
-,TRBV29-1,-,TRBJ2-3,CSVEEPQAPDTQYF,TGCAGCGTTGAAGAGCCACAGGCCCCAGATACGCAGTATTTT
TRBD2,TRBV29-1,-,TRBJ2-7,CSVEDFSGSTLHEQYF,TGCAGCGTTGAAGACTTTAGCGGGAGTACTCTCCACGAGCAGTACTTC
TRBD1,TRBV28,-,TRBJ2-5,CASSSGQQETQYF,TGTGCCAGCAGTTCGGGACAGCAAGAGACCCAGTACTTC
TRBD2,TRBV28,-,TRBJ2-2,CASSKGLATGELFF,TGTGCCAGCAGTAAGGGACTAGCGACCGGGGAGCTGTTTTTT
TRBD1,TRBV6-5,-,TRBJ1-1,CASSHQTGEAFF,TGTGCCAGCAGTCACCAGACAGGGGAAGCTTTCTTT
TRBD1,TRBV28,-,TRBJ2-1,CASRPTGNYNEQFF,TGTGCCAGCAGACCGACAGGGAACTACAATGAGCAGTTCTTC
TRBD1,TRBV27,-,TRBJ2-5,CASSLLGGAETQYF,TGTGCCAGCAGTTTACTAGGGGGCGCGGAGACCCAGTACTTC
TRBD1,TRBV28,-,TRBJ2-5,CASSRQGAETQYF,TGTGCCAGCAGCCGACAGGGGGCTGAGACCCAGTACTTC
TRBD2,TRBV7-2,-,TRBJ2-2,CASSSTSGISGELFF,TGTGCCAGCAGCTCGACTAGCGGGATCTCCGGGGAGCTGTTTTTT
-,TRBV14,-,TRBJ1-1,CASSHRENTEAFF,TGTGCCAGCAGCCACCGGGAGAACACTGAAGCTTTCTTT
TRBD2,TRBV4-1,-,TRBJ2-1,CASSRLTSGAYNEQFF,TGCGCCAGCAGCCGATTAACTAGCGGAGCCTACAATGAGCAGTTCTTC
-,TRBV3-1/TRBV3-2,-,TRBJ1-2,CASSRKGTDYGYTF,TGTGCCAGCAGCCGCAAGGGGACTGACTATGGCTACACCTTC